A selection of T cell receptor beta chains follows, all from one sample in a study of T cells in Graves' hyperthyroidism and ophthalmopathy. TCRdb processed the multiplex PCR reads anew with MiXCR; each CDR3 protein has one entry. The sample includes 660,000 or so distinct CDR3 sequences, 45% of them seen just once. Sequencing used peripheral blood or thyroid tissue (not recorded which). These receptors were collected from an adult man with Graves' disease, either hyperthyroidism or ophthalmopathy (not recorded which). Both conserved end residues are part of each CDR3. Each record gives: V gene, D gene, J gene, clone size, CDR3 DNA, CDR3 protein. The D gene is left open where the match is weak. Not all rows give a size; the values are once, few, many and, for expanded clones, a class.

v_call: TRBV5-1; d_call: -; j_call: TRBJ1-1; clone_size: -; cdr3_nt: TGCGCCAGCAGCCCGGACGTGGCAATCTACACTGAAGCTTTCTTT; cdr3_aa: CASSPDVAIYTEAFF
v_call: TRBV7-9; d_call: TRBD1; j_call: TRBJ2-5; clone_size: -; cdr3_nt: TGTGCCAGCAGCGAGCACGGGACAGGGGCCGAGACCCAGTACTTC; cdr3_aa: CASSEHGTGAETQYF
v_call: TRBV10-3; d_call: TRBD2; j_call: TRBJ2-7; clone_size: -; cdr3_nt: TGTGCCATCAGTGAGGCGGGGGGATACGAGCAGTACTTC; cdr3_aa: CAISEAGGYEQYF
v_call: TRBV20-1; d_call: TRBD2; j_call: TRBJ2-7; clone_size: -; cdr3_nt: TGCAGTGCTAGAGGCGGGAGCACTGGCTACGAGCAGTACTTC; cdr3_aa: CSARGGSTGYEQYF
v_call: TRBV7-8; d_call: -; j_call: TRBJ2-3; clone_size: -; cdr3_nt: TGTGCCAGCAGCCCATGGGGGGAAGATACGCAGTATTTT; cdr3_aa: CASSPWGEDTQYF
v_call: TRBV2; d_call: -; j_call: TRBJ1-5; clone_size: -; cdr3_nt: TGTGCCAGCAGCCAGCTACAGGGTGGGAAATCTAATCAGCCCCAGCATTTT; cdr3_aa: CASSQLQGGKSNQPQHF
v_call: TRBV5-4; d_call: TRBD1; j_call: TRBJ2-2; clone_size: -; cdr3_nt: TGTGCCAGCAGCCTACAGGGGGCGATCACCGGGGAGCTGTTTTTT; cdr3_aa: CASSLQGAITGELFF
v_call: TRBV10-3; d_call: -; j_call: TRBJ1-3; clone_size: -; cdr3_nt: TGTGCCATCAGTACGATACGGGACGTACGACTCTCTGGAAACACCATATATTTT; cdr3_aa: CAISTIRDVRLSGNTIYF
v_call: TRBV27; d_call: -; j_call: TRBJ1-1; clone_size: once; cdr3_nt: TGTGCCAGCACCTACGGGAGAGGCACTGAAGCTTTCTTT; cdr3_aa: CASTYGRGTEAFF
v_call: TRBV20-1; d_call: -; j_call: TRBJ1-6; clone_size: -; cdr3_nt: TGCAGTGCTAGAGATCGCGGCAGTGGTTCCTATAATTCACCCCTCCACTTT; cdr3_aa: CSARDRGSGSYNSPLHF
v_call: TRBV29-1; d_call: -; j_call: TRBJ1-4; clone_size: many; cdr3_nt: TGCAGCGTGAGCGGCCTAAGGGGAGAAAAACTGTTTTTT; cdr3_aa: CSVSGLRGEKLFF
v_call: TRBV5-1; d_call: TRBD1; j_call: TRBJ2-7; clone_size: -; cdr3_nt: TGCGCCAGCAGCCACGGGGACAGCACCTACGAGCAGTACTTC; cdr3_aa: CASSHGDSTYEQYF
v_call: TRBV7-9; d_call: -; j_call: TRBJ1-3; clone_size: many; cdr3_nt: TGTGCCAGCAGCCAAGGACAGAGCTCTGGAAACACCATATATTTT; cdr3_aa: CASSQGQSSGNTIYF
v_call: TRBV2; d_call: -; j_call: TRBJ1-1; clone_size: -; cdr3_nt: TGTGCCAGCGGGGCTTCGGCGAACACTGAAGCTTTCTTT; cdr3_aa: CASGASANTEAFF
v_call: TRBV11-2; d_call: TRBD2; j_call: TRBJ2-2; clone_size: -; cdr3_nt: TGTGCCAGCAGCCGATCGGGGGGGGCGGACACCGGGGAGCTGTTTTTT; cdr3_aa: CASSRSGGADTGELFF
v_call: TRBV6-1; d_call: TRBD1; j_call: TRBJ1-2; clone_size: -; cdr3_nt: TGTGCCAGCAGCCAAGGGGGCAGGTATGGCTACACCTTC; cdr3_aa: CASSQGGRYGYTF
v_call: TRBV7-8; d_call: -; j_call: TRBJ1-5; clone_size: few; cdr3_nt: TGTGCCAGCAGCTTTAAAGGGGACCAGCCCCAGCATTTT; cdr3_aa: CASSFKGDQPQHF
v_call: TRBV29-1; d_call: -; j_call: TRBJ1-1; clone_size: many; cdr3_nt: TGCAGCGTTAGGTCAGCCCTTGAAGCTTTCTTT; cdr3_aa: CSVRSALEAFF
v_call: TRBV4-2; d_call: -; j_call: TRBJ1-5; clone_size: -; cdr3_nt: TGTGCCAGCAGCCAAGATGTCTACCCTAATCAGCCCCAGCATTTT; cdr3_aa: CASSQDVYPNQPQHF
v_call: TRBV29-1; d_call: -; j_call: TRBJ1-1; clone_size: -; cdr3_nt: TGCAGCCATGGGGCGAACACTGAAGCTTTCTTT; cdr3_aa: CSHGANTEAFF
v_call: TRBV5-8; d_call: -; j_call: TRBJ1-5; clone_size: -; cdr3_nt: TGTGCCAGCAGCTTGAACAGGGCGTACAATCAGCCCCAGCATTTT; cdr3_aa: CASSLNRAYNQPQHF
v_call: TRBV9; d_call: -; j_call: TRBJ1-3; clone_size: few; cdr3_nt: TGTGCCAGCAGCCCTGACGGAGTGTACTCTGGAAACACCATATATTTT; cdr3_aa: CASSPDGVYSGNTIYF
v_call: TRBV29-1; d_call: -; j_call: TRBJ1-2; clone_size: -; cdr3_nt: TGCAGCGTTGACGCGACAGGAGGCTACACCTTC; cdr3_aa: CSVDATGGYTF
v_call: TRBV10-3; d_call: TRBD2; j_call: TRBJ2-7; clone_size: -; cdr3_nt: TGTGCCATCAGTTCTCCGGGACTAGCGGCTTACGAGCAGTACTTC; cdr3_aa: CAISSPGLAAYEQYF
v_call: TRBV7-8; d_call: -; j_call: TRBJ1-2; clone_size: many; cdr3_nt: TGTGCCAGCAGCCGACAGCCAAACTATGGCTACACCTTC; cdr3_aa: CASSRQPNYGYTF
v_call: TRBV6-1; d_call: TRBD1; j_call: TRBJ2-7; clone_size: many; cdr3_nt: TGTGCCAGCAGTGAAGCGGGCAGGGGGCGCGTCCACGAGCAGTACTTC; cdr3_aa: CASSEAGRGRVHEQYF
v_call: TRBV7-2; d_call: -; j_call: TRBJ1-1; clone_size: many; cdr3_nt: TGTGCCAGCAGCTTAGGCGTATTGAACACTGAAGCTTTCTTT; cdr3_aa: CASSLGVLNTEAFF
v_call: TRBV20-1; d_call: -; j_call: TRBJ2-5; clone_size: many; cdr3_nt: TGCAGTGCCCTCCAAGAGACCCAGTACTTC; cdr3_aa: CSALQETQYF
v_call: TRBV10-3; d_call: -; j_call: TRBJ1-6; clone_size: -; cdr3_nt: TGTGCCATCAGTGGCAGGGGCAATTCACCCCTCCACTTT; cdr3_aa: CAISGRGNSPLHF
v_call: TRBV7-9; d_call: TRBD1; j_call: TRBJ1-1; clone_size: few; cdr3_nt: TGTGCCAGCAGCTTAGGCCCAGGGACAGGGGAAGCTTTCTTT; cdr3_aa: CASSLGPGTGEAFF
v_call: TRBV9; d_call: TRBD1; j_call: TRBJ1-2; clone_size: -; cdr3_nt: TGTGCCAGCAGCGTAGCGAAGGACAGGCTAAACTATGGCTACACCTTC; cdr3_aa: CASSVAKDRLNYGYTF
v_call: TRBV12-3/TRBV12-4; d_call: TRBD2; j_call: TRBJ2-5; clone_size: few; cdr3_nt: TGTGCCAGCACCCGGAGCGGGGGGACCCAGGAGACCCAGTACTTC; cdr3_aa: CASTRSGGTQETQYF
v_call: TRBV9; d_call: -; j_call: TRBJ2-7; clone_size: -; cdr3_nt: TGTGCCAGCAGTGACGGCAGGAGGGGCGAGCAGTACTTC; cdr3_aa: CASSDGRRGEQYF
v_call: TRBV15; d_call: TRBD1; j_call: TRBJ1-2; clone_size: once; cdr3_nt: TGTGCCACCAGCACATCCGGGACAGGGTACTATGGCTACACCTTC; cdr3_aa: CATSTSGTGYYGYTF
v_call: TRBV2; d_call: TRBD1; j_call: TRBJ1-1; clone_size: -; cdr3_nt: TGTGCCAGCAGTTATGGGACAGGCATGAACACTGAAGCTTTCTTT; cdr3_aa: CASSYGTGMNTEAFF
v_call: TRBV7-2; d_call: TRBD2; j_call: TRBJ2-7; clone_size: -; cdr3_nt: TGTGCCAGCAGCCGGGTGGGGGGAGGGAGGGCCTACGAGCAGTACTTC; cdr3_aa: CASSRVGGGRAYEQYF
v_call: TRBV12-5; d_call: TRBD1; j_call: TRBJ1-2; clone_size: -; cdr3_nt: TGTGCTAGTGGCAGGACAGGGTTCGGCTACACCTTC; cdr3_aa: CASGRTGFGYTF
v_call: TRBV7-8; d_call: -; j_call: TRBJ1-2; clone_size: few; cdr3_nt: TGTGCCAGCAGCACCCAAACAGGGTTCGATGGCTACACCTTC; cdr3_aa: CASSTQTGFDGYTF
v_call: TRBV15; d_call: -; j_call: TRBJ1-1; clone_size: -; cdr3_nt: TGTGCCACCGGGAGGCAGGGGATCACTGAAGCTTTCTTT; cdr3_aa: CATGRQGITEAFF
v_call: TRBV29-1; d_call: -; j_call: TRBJ1-5; clone_size: -; cdr3_nt: TGCAGCAGTGCCAGTAGCGGCGGCAATCAGCCCCAGCATTTT; cdr3_aa: CSSASSGGNQPQHF
v_call: TRBV19; d_call: TRBD1; j_call: TRBJ1-2; clone_size: few; cdr3_nt: TGTGCCAGTAGTAGGACAGGGGGTGGTAACTATGGCTACACCTTC; cdr3_aa: CASSRTGGGNYGYTF
v_call: TRBV5-1; d_call: -; j_call: TRBJ2-5; clone_size: -; cdr3_nt: TGCGCCAGCAGCTTGAAAGGCCTAGCTCCCCCGCCGGGGACCCAGTACTTC; cdr3_aa: CASSLKGLAPPPGTQYF
v_call: TRBV7-9; d_call: -; j_call: TRBJ1-2; clone_size: -; cdr3_nt: TGTGCCAGCAGCTCGGGTGGACACGATGCCTATGGCTACACCTTC; cdr3_aa: CASSSGGHDAYGYTF
v_call: TRBV25-1; d_call: TRBD1; j_call: TRBJ1-2; clone_size: -; cdr3_nt: TGTGCCTGGAGTGTGGACAGGGCGTATGGCTACACCTTC; cdr3_aa: CAWSVDRAYGYTF
v_call: TRBV7-2; d_call: TRBD2; j_call: TRBJ2-5; clone_size: -; cdr3_nt: TGTGCCAGCAGCCTCACTAGCGGCCCCCCTCAAGAGACCCAGTACTTC; cdr3_aa: CASSLTSGPPQETQYF